Given below is one T cell receptor beta chain in context. Its specific antigen is unknown. Qualities for individual bases were not recorded, and no much larger clone is one base off. This entry comes from a study of cytomegalovirus exposure and HLA in healthy donors (dated by TCRdb to the late 2010s). For context, the study as a whole: According to a later analysis, the approximately 120 validation repertoires were produced on the same platform as the 600 to 850 repertoires of the first cohort. The study was designed to test whether signatures of past pathogen exposure could be identified by cataloging public T cell receptors. Besides the first cohort of 550 to 750 subjects, a separate validation cohort made up of 120 different subjects was used. The study combined high-throughput TCR immunosequencing, statistical association of individual TCRs with disease status, and machine learning to predict cytomegalovirus infection status.

Libraries were constructed by the immunoSEQ multiplex PCR assay. The published analysis was carried out like this. To diagnose cytomegalovirus status from the catalog of TCR beta chain sequences, a statistical classification framework was built. TCRdb holds this immuneACCESS table with in-frame rearrangements only. Some clones are missing; in checked studies, unresolved V genes explain under half, and the rest has no known cause. V, J and clone size are those of that table, while D and trimming were read from the DNA. The sample records about 200,000 clones, around nine tenths of which are singletons. The leading ten clones occupy 1.5% to 2.5% of the sample. The donors belonged to the validation cohort of around 110 subjects, which was separate from the 666-subject first cohort. The CDR1 and CDR2 encoded by the germline V gene are MGHRA and YSYEKL. The CDR3 contains 15 residues, cysteine and phenylalanine counted. Left in the record is the CDR3 DNA by itself, 45 bases read in frame from the first base. V lost 3 bases and J lost 0 bases; the stretch between them is 8 bases long.

Study-wide conclusions, independent of this receptor: The validation cohort had no HLA typing available for a later analysis, so co-occurrence within that cohort was assessed over all 110 or so repertoires. A few of the identified cytomegalovirus-associated TCR beta chains were confirmed in vitro to be specific for cytomegalovirus antigens. The classifier was reported to diagnose cytomegalovirus status with high specificity and sensitivity in both the original and validation cohorts. Most TCR sequences were seen in very few donors, while some public TCRs were found in many individuals. The authors suggested that the approach could potentially be extended to other disease states and immunological phenotypes. The study listed around 160 TCR beta chains as associated with cytomegalovirus. Of the cluster scores, 85% to 95% were above 0 in a later analysis, which found that TCRs clustered in the first cohort also tended to co-occur in the 90 to 150 validation repertoires.

This TCR was sampled from a woman aged 18-30 years in good health and CMV-seropositive. Sequenced input: PBMCs. The sequence links TRBV4-1 to TRBJ1-4, with TRBD1 as a weak D call on 6 bases. The nucleotide sequence reads TGCGCCAGCAGCCAGAAGGGGGCAACTAATGAAAAACTGTTTTTT. This gives the protein CASSQKGATNEKLFF.